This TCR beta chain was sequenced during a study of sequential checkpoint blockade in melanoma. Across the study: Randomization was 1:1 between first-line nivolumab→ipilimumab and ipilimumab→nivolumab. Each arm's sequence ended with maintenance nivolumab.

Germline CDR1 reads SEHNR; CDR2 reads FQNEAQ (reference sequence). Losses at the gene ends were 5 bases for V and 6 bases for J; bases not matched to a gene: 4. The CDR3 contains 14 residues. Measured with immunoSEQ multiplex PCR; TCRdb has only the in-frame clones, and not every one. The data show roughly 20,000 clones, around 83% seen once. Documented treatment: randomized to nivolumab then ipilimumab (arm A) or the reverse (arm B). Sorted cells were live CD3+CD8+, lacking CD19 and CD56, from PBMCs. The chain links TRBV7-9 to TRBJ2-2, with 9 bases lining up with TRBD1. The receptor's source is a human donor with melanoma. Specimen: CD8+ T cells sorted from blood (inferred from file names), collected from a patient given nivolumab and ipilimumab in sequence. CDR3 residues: CASSRQGDPGELFF. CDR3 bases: TGTGCCAGCAGCCGACAGGGGGATCCCGGGGAGCTGTTTTTT.